The rows below give T cell receptor beta chains drawn from one sample of a study of OX40 agonist ivuxolimab in advanced cancers. Only in-frame clones appear in the TCRdb table, and some are missing; sequencing was by immunoSEQ multiplex PCR. The table has tens of thousands of clones, roughly 87% seen once. This specimen was CD4+ or CD8+ T cells sorted from blood, taken in a trial of the OX40 agonist ivuxolimab. The origin of the receptors is an adult with an advanced solid tumor such as melanoma, head and neck, liver or kidney cancer. CDR3s include the opening cysteine and the closing phenylalanine or tryptophan. A D gene is named only where the DNA matches it firmly. Size is omitted from some rows. Given values are once, few, many or a class for expanded clones.

d_call clone_size j_call v_call cdr3_nt cdr3_aa
- - TRBJ1-4 TRBV6-1 TGTGCCAGCTGGGGTGCATATGAAAAACTGTTTTTT CASWGAYEKLFF
- medium-sized TRBJ2-7 TRBV7-8 TGTGCCAGCAGCTTACAAGACTACGAGCAGTACTTC CASSLQDYEQYF
TRBD1 - TRBJ2-7 TRBV27 TGTGCCAGCAGTCTACAACAGGGGGAAGCTTTTTACGAGCAGTACTTC CASSLQQGEAFYEQYF
- - TRBJ1-3 TRBV5-6 TGTGCCAGCAGTCCAGACCCGAACACTGGAAACACCATATATTTT CASSPDPNTGNTIYF
- - TRBJ1-5 TRBV6-6 TGTGCCAGCAGTTATGAGGGTGGGAATCAGCCCCAGCATTTT CASSYEGGNQPQHF
- - TRBJ2-7 TRBV25-1 TGTGCCAGCAGTGCGTGGGGCCAGGGTGTCTACGAGCAGTACTTC CASSAWGQGVYEQYF
- - TRBJ1-2 TRBV28 TGTGCCAGCAGTTTTGCAGCTAACTATGGCTACACCTTC CASSFAANYGYTF
- - TRBJ2-7 TRBV4-1 TGCGCCAGCAGCCAAGATTCGGGGGGCTTCCCTACCGAGCAGTACTTC CASSQDSGGFPTEQYF
TRBD2 once TRBJ2-1 TRBV7-4 TGTGCCAGCAGCTTCGGGACTAGCGAATACAATGAGCAGTTCTTC CASSFGTSEYNEQFF
- once TRBJ1-2 TRBV7-9 TGTGCCAGCAGCTTGGCGGGGTACTATGGCTACACCTTC CASSLAGYYGYTF
- - TRBJ2-7 TRBV5-5 TGTGCCAGCAGCTTAGCAACCTACGAGCAGTACTTC CASSLATYEQYF
- - TRBJ1-3 TRBV27 TGTGCCAGCAGGAACACAGGGCCCTCTGGAAACACCATATATTTT CASRNTGPSGNTIYF
- few TRBJ2-7 TRBV4-1 TGCGCCAGCAGCCAAGCCCACCAAGCGGGCTACGAGCAGTACTTC CASSQAHQAGYEQYF
- - TRBJ1-4 TRBV9 TGTGCCAGCAGCGTAGCTTTGGGGGGAGAGTTTGAAAAACTGTTTTTT CASSVALGGEFEKLFF
TRBD1 - TRBJ2-5 TRBV30 TGTGCCTGGAGTCCTACAGGGGATCAAGAGACCCAGTACTTC CAWSPTGDQETQYF
TRBD2 - TRBJ2-1 TRBV25-1 TGTGCCAGCAGTGAACTAGCGGGGGGGGCCTACAATGAGCAGTTCTTC CASSELAGGAYNEQFF
- - TRBJ1-1 TRBV25-1 TGTGCCAGCCGAATCGGGGGAACTGAAGCTTTCTTT CASRIGGTEAFF
- - TRBJ1-1 TRBV27 TGTGCCAGCAGTGGGAAACAGGGTCTTGAAGCTTTCTTT CASSGKQGLEAFF
- - TRBJ1-1 TRBV7-2 TGTGCCAGCAGCGACATTACAGGGATGAACACTGAAGCTTTCTTT CASSDITGMNTEAFF
TRBD1 - TRBJ2-7 TRBV18 TGTGCCAGCTCACCTGTCGCGGACAGGGAAATTGGGGCCTCCTACGAGCAGTACTTC CASSPVADREIGASYEQYF
TRBD1 once TRBJ1-2 TRBV7-2 TGTGCCAGCAGCTTGACAGGGGCATATGGCTACACCTTC CASSLTGAYGYTF
- - TRBJ2-6 TRBV27 TGTGCCAGCAGAGAAAAGTACTCTGGGGCCAACGTCCTGACTTTC CASREKYSGANVLTF
- once TRBJ1-6 TRBV7-2 TGTGCCAGCAGCCGTGACAGGTCCTGGTATAATTCACCCCTCCACTTT CASSRDRSWYNSPLHF
- - TRBJ1-1 TRBV27 TGTGCCAGCAGTTTGAGTAGATCTGGGACACCGAACACTGAAGCTTTCTTT CASSLSRSGTPNTEAFF
TRBD1 - TRBJ2-5 TRBV11-2 TGTGCCAGCAGCTACGGGACAGGGGCCCAAGAGACCCAGTACTTC CASSYGTGAQETQYF
- once TRBJ2-1 TRBV5-6 TGTGCCAGCAGCGCGGGCCCCCGGAGCTCCTACAATGAGCAGTTCTTC CASSAGPRSSYNEQFF
- - TRBJ1-1 TRBV19 TGTGCCAGTAGTCACGGACGGAATTTGAACACTGAAGCTTTCTTT CASSHGRNLNTEAFF
TRBD1 - TRBJ2-5 TRBV4-1 TGCGCCAGCAGCCAAGATTCACAGGGGACGGGTTGGGAGACCCAGTACTTC CASSQDSQGTGWETQYF
TRBD1 - TRBJ2-7 TRBV7-2 TGTGCCAGCAGCTTTGGACAGGGTTTGTACGAGCAGTACTTC CASSFGQGLYEQYF
- - TRBJ2-7 TRBV15 TGTGCCACCAGCATCTCTGGGGGGGGCCGTTACGAGCAGTACTTC CATSISGGGRYEQYF
- - TRBJ1-1 TRBV19 TGTGCCAGTAGTATCGTCTACGAGAACACTGAAGCTTTCTTT CASSIVYENTEAFF
- - TRBJ2-1 TRBV5-1 TGCGCCAGCAGCTTAAACCGGGACACGGTATTCTTC CASSLNRDTVFF
- - TRBJ2-7 TRBV18 TGTGCCAGCTCACCGAGGCAGGGTGACGAGCAGTACTTC CASSPRQGDEQYF
- - TRBJ1-2 TRBV30 TGTGCCTGGTGGGGTGGGGCCGGTTTTAACTATGGCTACACCTTC CAWWGGAGFNYGYTF
TRBD1 - TRBJ1-2 TRBV13 TGTGCCAGCAGGTTCGGGACAGGGGAACGTGGCTACACCTTC CASRFGTGERGYTF
- - TRBJ2-1 TRBV30 TGTGCCTGGATACCTCTGAGCTCCTACAATGAGCAGTTCTTC CAWIPLSSYNEQFF
- - TRBJ1-3 TRBV21-1 TGTGCCAGCAGCAAAAAAGGGACAGCGGCGCACCAGATAGAAGGGGGTAAATCTGGAAACACCATATATTTT CASSKKGTAAHQIEGGKSGNTIYF
- - TRBJ1-2 TRBV5-1 TGCGCCAGCAGCTTGAGAGATTCTAACTATGGCTACACCTTC CASSLRDSNYGYTF
- once TRBJ1-1 TRBV19 TGTGCCAGTAGTATAGTCTTTGGGGCGAACACTGAAGCTTTCTTT CASSIVFGANTEAFF
TRBD2 - TRBJ2-3 TRBV13 TGTGCCAGCAGCCCTAAGCGGGGGGCGGATACGCAGTATTTT CASSPKRGADTQYF
TRBD2 - TRBJ2-3 TRBV4-2 TGTGCCAGCAGCCAAGAGGCTAGCGGGGGGGCTGTTGATACGCAGTATTTT CASSQEASGGAVDTQYF
- - TRBJ1-5 TRBV27 TGTGCCAGCAGTTCGGGGTGGGGGATCCCTCCTCCAGGGCATCAGCCCCAGCATTTT CASSSGWGIPPPGHQPQHF
TRBD2 - TRBJ2-7 TRBV5-4 TGTGCCAGCAGCCTAGCGGGCGACTCCTACGAGCAGTACTTC CASSLAGDSYEQYF
- - TRBJ2-2 TRBV6-4 TGTGCCAGCAGCGACTCCCCCGATACCACCGGGGAGCTGTTTTTT CASSDSPDTTGELFF